Following are 9 T cell receptor beta chains from one sample sequenced in a study of T cell changes during pregnancy in multiple sclerosis. The table came from immunoSEQ multiplex PCR; TCRdb's copy has only in-frame clones and leaves some out. The repertoire holds around 26,000 clones, with around 90% as singletons. The sequenced sample was CD4+ T cells from peripheral blood mononuclear cells, obtained in the first trimester of pregnancy. Receptors originate from a female donor in good health, enrolled as a control in a pregnancy study.

V and J are TRBV2 and TRBJ1-3; D ambiguous. This CDR3 contains 13 residues. From germline, CDR1 is SNHLY and CDR2 FYNNEI. V was trimmed by 6 bases and J by 2 bases, leaving 8 bases between them. The CDR3 loop is CASRAFPGNTIYF. The DNA for the CDR3 is TGTGCCAGCAGGGCTTTTCCTGGAAACACCATATATTTT.

The V and J genes are TRBV7-8 and TRBJ1-2; no reliable D call. CDR1 is SGHVS, CDR2 FQNEAQ, per germline. The ends were cut back, 5 bases at V and 2 bases at J, with 18 bases in the middle. This CDR3 is 16 amino acids long. The chain's CDR3 is CASSPRPGKDNYGYTF. CDR3 DNA sequence: TGTGCCAGCAGCCCGCGTCCGGGGAAGGACAACTATGGCTACACCTTC.

This rearrangement joins TRBV10-3 to TRBJ1-2; possibly TRBD1 for D (6 bases). Germline V lookup: CDR1 ENHRY, CDR2 SYGVKD. This CDR3 spans 14 amino acids. Trimming took off 10 bases at V and 2 bases at J, with 17 bases between the two ends. CDR3 DNA sequence: TGTGCCACGAGGGACACTACGAAGAACTATGGCTACACCTTC. Its protein is CATRDTTKNYGYTF.

The chain combines TRBV19 with TRBJ1-1, with D perhaps TRBD1 (5 bases). Looked up from germline, CDR1 is LNHDA and CDR2 is SQIVND (reference sequence). This CDR3 is built from 13 residues. V lost 4 bases and J 2 bases, leaving 8 bases between the germline ends. The CDR3 region is CASSTRVNTEAFF. CDR3 DNA sequence: TGTGCCAGTAGTACCAGGGTAAACACTGAAGCTTTCTTT.

CDR3: CASTRGGADYGYTF. In DNA form, the CDR3 reads TGTGCCAGCACCCGAGGGGGCGCGGACTATGGCTACACCTTC. This chain links TRBV7-2 with TRBJ1-2; TRBD1 agrees at 7 bases. CDR1 and CDR2 from the germline V gene are SGHTA and FQGNSA. The J segment lost 3 bases and the V segment lost 7 bases, leaving 8 bases of the junction unmatched. The length of the CDR3 is 14 residues.

This clone was recorded only once. In DNA, the CDR3 is TGTGCCAGCAGTGAAGTCTTAGCCAAAAACATTCAGTACTTC. It codes for CASSEVLAKNIQYF. V gene TRBV6-1 combines with J gene TRBJ2-4; unclear D gene. The CDR3 is made up of 14 amino acids. Trimming cost V 1 base and J 0 bases, with 4 bases left between them. Germline CDR1 MNHNS, CDR2 SASEGT.

This rearrangement joins TRBV2 to TRBJ1-1; possible D gene TRBD1, 5 bases. Trimming left V 6 bases short and J 6 bases short, with 11 bases between. The CDR3 loop spans 12 amino acids. Germline V gene sequence: CDR1 SNHLY, CDR2 FYNNEI. CDR3 loop: CASRTDGAEAFF. DNA of the CDR3: TGTGCCAGCAGGACAGACGGAGCTGAAGCTTTCTTT.

For the CDR3, the DNA is TGTGCCAGCAGCGAGGCGGGACGGTTCTCCTACGAGCAGTACTTC. This encodes CASSEAGRFSYEQYF. J is TRBJ2-5 and V is TRBV4-2, with D possibly TRBD2 on 6 matching bases. The DNA end is more similar to TRBJ2-7, so the J call may be wrong. Germline CDR1 LGHNA, CDR2 YNFKEQ. CDR3 length: 15 residues.

The chain has TRBV29-1 and TRBJ2-1; D unresolved. The germline CDR1 and CDR2 sequences are SQVTM and ANQGSEA. Deletions cut 4 bases from V and 4 bases from J, with 11 bases between. This CDR3 has 13 amino acids. CDR3 nucleotides: TGCAGCGTTGTGCAGGTTGCTTACAATGAGCAGTTCTTC. Translating it yields CSVVQVAYNEQFF.